The 4 T cell receptor beta chains listed next were all sequenced from one sample in a study of T cell responses to AZD1222 COVID-19 vaccine. Profiled with immunoSEQ multiplex PCR; TCRdb holds only in-frame clones, not every one. The top ten hold approximately 4.7% of the sample, which has some 100,000 clones, approximately 90% seen once. The sequencing used peripheral blood, collected on day 0 of AZD1222 vaccination. The source is an adult in good health.

In this sample, this clone turned up once. The V call is TRBV5-1, the J call TRBJ2-1; D might be TRBD2 (6 bases). Trimming shortened V by 0 bases and J by 2 bases, and 9 bases separated the two germline ends. This CDR3 contains 15 residues. Germline V CDR1 and CDR2: SGHRS, YFSETQ. The CDR3 here is CASSLGRGTYNEQFF. CDR3 DNA sequence: TGCGCCAGCAGCTTGGGGAGGGGCACCTACAATGAGCAGTTCTTC. Using reference TRBV5-1 and TRBJ2-1 for the parts outside the CDR3, the full variable domain is KAGVTQTPRYLIKTRGQQVTLSCSPISGHRSVSWYQQTPGQGLQFLFEYFSETQRNKGNFPGRFSGRQFSNSRSEMNVSTLELGDSALYLCASSLGRGTYNEQFFGPGTRLTVL.

The chain is built from TRBV12-1 and TRBJ1-5; the table's D call TRBD1 went unverified against the DNA. TRBV12-1 has pseudogene status. There are 14 residues in the CDR3. CDR3 amino acids: CASSLGAGHQPQHF. For the CDR3, the DNA is TGTGCCAGCAGCTTGGGGGCTGGACATCAGCCCCAGCATTTT.

The chain links TRBV2 to TRBJ1-6, with a possible D match to TRBD1 (5 bases). The CDR3 is made up of 13 amino acids. Germline CDR1 SNHLY, CDR2 FYNNEI. The germline V and J ends were trimmed by 7 bases and 6 bases, with 10 bases remaining between them. The CDR3 DNA sequence: TGTGCCAGCATAGGGACTCGTAATTCACCCCTCCACTTT. Residues: CASIGTRNSPLHF.

The rearrangement joins TRBV7-2 to TRBJ2-5; perhaps TRBD2 as D (6 bases). CDR1 is SGHTA, CDR2 FQGNSA, per germline. The germline V and J ends were trimmed by 5 bases and 6 bases, with 19 bases remaining between them. This CDR3 contains 15 residues. The CDR3 DNA is TGTGCCAGCAGCCATGGGACCGGTGCGGGGAAGACCCAGTACTTC. This gives the protein CASSHGTGAGKTQYF.